These 16 T cell receptor beta chains were all obtained from the same sample, sequenced in a study of control samples from healthy donors and cancer patients. Method: immunoSEQ multiplex PCR; TCRdb's copy keeps in-frame clones and lacks some. The sample comprises under 200,000 clones, approximately 94% of which are singletons, and 11% to 15% rests with the top ten. Sequencing was carried out using PBMCs. Receptor source: a man aged 55-75 years with colorectal cancer.

V and J are TRBV18 and TRBJ1-1; tentative D call: TRBD1 (5 bases). CDR3 length: 15 residues. Deletions cut 6 bases from V and 1 base from J, with 15 bases between. Germline values: CDR1 KGHSH, CDR2 LQKENI. For the CDR3, the DNA is TGTGCCAGCTCCCCTGGTGGCAGGGCGAACACTGAAGCTTTCTTT. Protein sequence: CASSPGGRANTEAFF.

The chain joins TRBV15 to TRBJ1-2; 7 positions match TRBD1. Germline CDR1 LNHNV, CDR2 YYDKDF (reference sequence). After removal of 0 bases from V and 4 bases from J, the junction contained 8 bases not matched to a gene. This CDR3 has 16 residues. In DNA form, the CDR3 reads TGTGCCACCAGCAGAGATCGGGCAGGGGGAAGCTATGGCTACACCTTC. Amino acid sequence: CATSRDRAGGSYGYTF.

V is TRBV5-4 and J is TRBJ1-2, with TRBD1 matching over 10 bases. The CDR3 is made up of 15 amino acids. The V gene end was trimmed by 4 bases and the J gene end by 4 bases; junction bases not matched to a gene: 7. Germline CDR1 and CDR2: SGHNT and YYREEE (reference sequence). The DNA for the CDR3 is TGTGCCAGCAGCCCGGGACAGGGGACTAGCTATGGCTACACCTTC. Its translation: CASSPGQGTSYGYTF.

The CDR3 region is CASSLRWTSTGETQYF. CDR3 in DNA: TGTGCCAGCAGTCTCCGTTGGACCTCGACCGGGGAGACCCAGTACTTC. J is TRBJ2-5 and V is TRBV27; D gene uncertain. V lost 5 bases and J 5 bases, leaving 21 bases between the germline ends. The CDR3 is 16 amino acids. The germline V gene encodes CDR1 MNHEY and CDR2 SMNVEV (reference sequence).

This chain uses TRBV4-1 with TRBJ2-1, with 9 bases aligning to TRBD2. Per the germline V gene, CDR1 is MGHRA and CDR2 is YSYEKL. V dropped 4 bases and J dropped 4; count of bases not matched to a gene: 5. This CDR3 contains 15 residues. CDR3 bases: TGCGCCAGCAGCCTGAGCGGGGGGATTTACAATGAGCAGTTCTTC. Protein product: CASSLSGGIYNEQFF.

The CDR3 loop is CATSHMQYNEQFF. CDR3 DNA sequence: TGTGCCACCAGTCATATGCAATACAATGAGCAGTTCTTC. The chain employs TRBV24-1 and TRBJ2-1; D ambiguous. The CDR3 runs 13 residues. The V end lost 6 bases, the J end lost 4 bases, and 9 bases lay between the germline ends. Germline lookup yields CDR1 KGHDR and CDR2 SFDVKD.

The J gene is TRBJ1-5, the V gene TRBV24-1; D is undetermined. CDR1 KGHDR and CDR2 SFDVKD come from the germline V gene. V was trimmed by 5 bases and J by 1 base, leaving 11 bases between them. The CDR3 is 15 amino acids. This CDR3 reads CATSGIATSNQPQHF. The CDR3 coding sequence is TGTGCCACCAGTGGGATAGCCACCAGCAATCAGCCCCAGCATTTT.

This clone was observed once. The rearrangement joins TRBV19 to TRBJ2-7, with D possibly TRBD1 on 6 matching bases. The CDR3 sequence is 16 residues long. V lost 3 bases and J lost 5, with 20 bases in between. Germline V lookup: CDR1 LNHDA, CDR2 SQIVND (reference sequence). Here the CDR3 DNA reads TGTGCCAGTAGTATGGCAGGGGAAGTTTGGGGGCACGAGCAGTACTTC. Its protein product is CASSMAGEVWGHEQYF.

J is TRBJ2-2 and V is TRBV20-1; D is uncertain. Germline CDR1 DFQATT, CDR2 SNEGSKA (reference sequence). CDR3 size: 13 residues. V was clipped by 3 bases and J by 3 bases, with 8 bases between them. This chain's CDR3 is CSASNTYTGELFF. The CDR3 region has the DNA TGCAGTGCTAGTAACACTTACACCGGGGAGCTGTTTTTT.

This clone was recorded only once. The V gene is TRBV2, the J gene TRBJ1-2; no reliable D call. Trimming pared 7 bases from V and 4 bases from J, leaving 16 bases between. CDR1 and CDR2 (germline): SNHLY, FYNNEI. CDR3 length: 14 amino acids. The CDR3 DNA is TGTGCCAGCATTGGAGCGGCGGCCACCTATGGCTACACCTTC. Amino acid sequence: CASIGAAATYGYTF.

The V and J genes are TRBV27 and TRBJ2-3; D is unclear. V lost 3 bases and J 2 bases, leaving 9 bases between the germline ends. The CDR3 has 14 residues. From germline, CDR1 is MNHEY and CDR2 SMNVEV (reference sequence). CDR3 residues: CASSFEWATDTQYF. In nucleotides, the CDR3 is TGTGCCAGCAGTTTTGAGTGGGCCACAGATACGCAGTATTTT.

CDR3 coding DNA: TGTGCCAGCAGTGGGGGGGGACTACTTAGATCTGAAGCTTTCTTT. This encodes CASSGGGLLRSEAFF. The V and J genes are TRBV28 and TRBJ1-1; D perhaps matches TRBD1 (5 bases). Trimming took off 5 bases at V and 6 bases at J, with 19 bases between the two ends. The CDR3 is 15 amino acids. CDR1 is MDHEN, CDR2 SYDVKM, per germline.

Only one count was recorded for this clone. The chain combines TRBV7-9 with TRBJ1-3, with D unclear. V was cut by 0 bases and J by 0 bases, with 9 bases left in between. The CDR3 sequence is 16 residues long. From germline, CDR1 is SEHNR and CDR2 FQNEAQ (reference sequence). CDR3 sequence (DNA): TGTGCCAGCAGCTTAGCATTGGCGGCCTCTGGAAACACCATATATTTT. Its translation is CASSLALAASGNTIYF.

The chain employs TRBV27 and TRBJ2-5; no clear D gene. The germline CDR1 and CDR2 sequences are MNHEY and SMNVEV (reference sequence). Trimming cost V 5 bases and J 7 bases, with 14 bases left between them. The CDR3 runs to 13 residues. In DNA, the CDR3 is TGTGCCAGCAGTCAAGGAGAGTCTTTGACCCAGTACTTC. Protein product: CASSQGESLTQYF.

The CDR3 sequence is CASSLDTAGYETQYF. CDR3 bases: TGCGCCAGCAGCTTGGACACCGCGGGTTACGAGACCCAGTACTTC. The chain uses TRBV5-1 and TRBJ2-5; a possible D gene is TRBD2 (5 bases). The germline gives CDR1 SGHRS, CDR2 YFSETQ. The CDR3 sequence is 15 residues long. Trimming pared 0 bases from V and 5 bases from J, leaving 14 bases between. Full variable domain (rest looked up from reference TRBV5-1 and TRBJ2-5): KAGVTQTPRYLIKTRGQQVTLSCSPISGHRSVSWYQQTPGQGLQFLFEYFSETQRNKGNFPGRFSGRQFSNSRSEMNVSTLELGDSALYLCASSLDTAGYETQYFGPGTRLLVL.

The chain is built from TRBV9 and TRBJ2-6; a weak D match, TRBD2 (7 bases). V lost 0 bases to trimming and J lost 0 bases, with 10 bases between them. CDR3 size: 17 residues. The V gene's germline CDR1 is SGDLS and CDR2 YYNGEE. The CDR3 DNA is TGTGCCAGCAGCGTAGAGGGGGGGACCTCTGGGGCCAACGTCCTGACTTTC. Translating it yields CASSVEGGTSGANVLTF.